Below are 6 T cell receptor beta chains sequenced from a single sample in a study of cytotoxic CD8 clonotypes in ibrutinib-treated CLL (dated by TCRdb to the early 2020s). The method behind the library was the immunoSEQ multiplex PCR assay. As stored in TCRdb, this immuneACCESS dataset retains in-frame rearrangements with V and J assigned. A fraction of the clones does not appear; measured against another copy, unresolved V genes explain less than half of the discrepancy, and the remainder lacks a known reason. This sample is represented by over 140,000 clones; 75% to 85% of them were singletons. The leading ten clones occupy 6.5% to 8% of the sample. The specimen comprised PBMCs, sampled after 36 months of ibrutinib treatment. These receptors were collected from a human donor with chronic lymphocytic leukemia.

This clone was picked up one time. The chain links TRBV30 to TRBJ2-5; D ambiguous. Trimming took off 7 bases at V and 2 bases at J, with 14 bases between the two ends. From germline, CDR1 is GTSNPN and CDR2 SVGIG (reference sequence). The CDR3 is 13 residues long. The CDR3 region has the DNA TGTGCCTTGGAGAGTGAGTTTCAAGAGACCCAGTACTTC. Its protein product is CALESEFQETQYF.

This chain links TRBV7-9 with TRBJ2-7; D is uncertain. The V gene's germline CDR1 is SEHNR and CDR2 FQNEAQ (reference sequence). The CDR3 has 13 residues. The V end lost 3 bases, the J end lost 9 bases, and 15 bases lay between the germline ends. The CDR3 sequence is CASSLGTSGVQYF. CDR3 DNA: TGTGCCAGCAGCTTGGGCACTTCTGGTGTGCAGTACTTC.

Regarding this clone: The sample has other DNA sequences that encode this CDR3 too. The V call is TRBV7-9, the J call TRBJ2-7; possibly TRBD1 for D (6 bases). Germline CDR1 reads SEHNR; CDR2 reads FQNEAQ (reference sequence). The CDR3 runs 15 residues. V lost 4 bases and J lost 3, with 16 bases in between. The CDR3 is CASSSQSRGHYEQYF. In nucleotides, the CDR3 is TGTGCCAGCAGCTCCCAGTCCAGGGGCCACTACGAGCAGTACTTC.

This chain links TRBV28 with TRBJ1-5, with unresolved D. The CDR3 totals 16 residues. V lost 6 bases and J lost 0, with 15 bases in between. Per the germline V gene, CDR1 is MDHEN and CDR2 is SYDVKM. The CDR3 loop reads CASSPRRTYSNQPQHF. CDR3 DNA: TGTGCCAGCAGCCCTCGTCGCACTTATAGCAATCAGCCCCAGCATTTT. The whole variable domain, filled in from reference TRBV28 and TRBJ1-5, reads DVKVTQSSRYLVKRTGEKVFLECVQDMDHENMFWYRQDPGLGLRLIYFSYDVKMKEKGDIPEGYSVSREKKERFSLILESASTNQTSMYLCASSPRRTYSNQPQHFGDGTRLSIL.

This clone was detected a few times. The chain uses TRBV11-2 and TRBJ2-5; D unclear. The V end was cut by 0 bases, the J end by 7 bases, with 6 bases between. Germline CDR1 is SGHAT and CDR2 is FQNNGV. The CDR3 has 12 residues. CDR3 sequence reads: CASSLDSGTQYF. CDR3 DNA sequence: TGTGCCAGCAGCTTAGATTCCGGGACCCAGTACTTC.

This chain joins TRBV2 and TRBJ1-1, with D tentatively TRBD1 (5 bases). Germline CDR1 SNHLY, CDR2 FYNNEI. Trimming took off 6 bases at V and 0 bases at J, with 11 bases between the two ends. CDR3 length: 14 residues. CDR3 sequence (DNA): TGTGCCAGCAGAAGGGGTAAGGTGAACACTGAAGCTTTCTTT. Its translation: CASRRGKVNTEAFF.